The 10 T cell receptor beta chains listed next were all sequenced from one sample in a study of cytomegalovirus exposure and HLA in healthy donors. A multiplex PCR was run with 60 Vbeta primers and 13 Jbeta primers. Clones were read by immunoSEQ multiplex PCR, and TCRdb kept only the in-frame ones, dropping some. The sample includes about 150,000 clones, around 78% of them seen just once. Sequenced: PBMCs. The origin of the receptors is a man in his forties in good health and CMV-seronegative.

The chain uses TRBV28 and TRBJ2-7, with 10 bases lining up with TRBD1. J was trimmed by 2 bases and V by 5 bases; bases with no gene match: 3. The CDR3 runs to 14 residues. In germline, CDR1 is MDHEN, CDR2 SYDVKM. This chain's CDR3 is CASSHGTGAYEQYF. The CDR3 region has the DNA TGTGCCAGCAGTCACGGGACAGGGGCCTACGAGCAGTACTTC.

The chain has TRBV4-2 and TRBJ1-4; 9 bases match TRBD1. The V gene's germline CDR1 is LGHNA and CDR2 YNFKEQ. Losses at the gene ends were 4 bases for V and 6 bases for J; bases not matched to a gene: 6. CDR3 length equals 15 residues. This CDR3 reads CASSPRDREDEKLFF. In nucleotides, the CDR3 is TGTGCCAGCAGCCCCCGGGACAGGGAGGATGAAAAACTGTTTTTT.

This clone was seen more than once but under ten times. The V and J genes are TRBV7-3 and TRBJ1-1; weak D call: TRBD1 (5 bases). CDR3 length: 14 residues. CDR1 SGHTA and CDR2 FQGTGA come from the germline V gene. V was trimmed by 5 bases and J by 8 bases, leaving 18 bases between them. CDR3 bases: TGTGCCAGCAGCATGGGGCCGGGACGGGAGGAAGCTTTCTTT. Its translation: CASSMGPGREEAFF.

The V and J genes are TRBV9 and TRBJ2-1; TRBD2 might be the D (6 bases). The CDR3 is 14 amino acids. With 3 bases removed from V and 8 bases from J, the gap between germline ends came to 15 bases. Germline lookup yields CDR1 SGDLS and CDR2 YYNGEE. The CDR3 protein is CASSAGGFRDEQFF. The CDR3 DNA follows: TGTGCCAGCAGCGCAGGAGGGTTCAGGGATGAGCAGTTCTTC.

V usage is TRBV19 and J usage is TRBJ1-3; 8 bases line up with TRBD1. The junction had 10 bases not matched to a gene; V was cut back by 8 bases and J by 4 bases. Germline V gene lookup returns CDR1 LNHDA and CDR2 SQIVND (reference sequence). CDR3 length equals 15 residues. This CDR3 is CASGPGQVRGNTIYF. DNA for the CDR3: TGTGCCAGTGGACCGGGACAGGTGCGGGGAAACACCATATATTTT.

V and J are TRBV13 and TRBJ1-3, with a weak D call TRBD1 (6 bases). Trimming left V 5 bases short and J 0 bases short, with 14 bases between. This CDR3 has 16 residues. CDR1 and CDR2 from the germline V gene are PRHDT and FYEKMQ (reference sequence). The CDR3 region has the DNA TGTGCCAGCAGCGGATACAGGGATGCCTCTGGAAACACCATATATTTT. As protein: CASSGYRDASGNTIYF.

The gene calls are TRBV6-4 and TRBJ2-1; 11 bases line up with TRBD1. The V segment lost 0 bases and the J segment 6 bases; nucleotides outside the gene matches: 4. Germline CDR1 MRHNA, CDR2 SNTAGT. The length of the CDR3 is 16 residues. CDR3 residues: CASSDSTGTGGNEQFF. In nucleotides, the CDR3 is TGTGCCAGCAGTGACTCGACCGGGACAGGGGGCAATGAGCAGTTCTTC.

The genes are TRBV29-1 and TRBJ2-1; tentatively, D is TRBD2 (5 bases). V lost 7 bases to trimming and J lost 6 bases, with 22 bases between them. CDR3 length: 15 amino acids. Per germline, CDR1 SQVTM and CDR2 ANQGSEA. The CDR3, as DNA: TGCAGCGCCTACGCCAGACTCTCGGGGTGCAATGAGCAGTTCTTC. It is translated as CSAYARLSGCNEQFF.

The chain has TRBV4-1 and TRBJ2-7; maybe TRBD1 (5 bases). V shed 0 bases and J shed 1 base, with 13 bases lying between them. CDR3 length: 16 amino acids. Germline CDR1 is MGHRA and CDR2 is YSYEKL. Written as DNA, the CDR3 is TGCGCCAGCAGCCAAGATCGTCAGGGTCCATCCTACGAGCAGTACTTC. It specifies CASSQDRQGPSYEQYF.

The chain links TRBV29-1 to TRBJ1-1, with D unclear. Germline assignment: CDR1 SQVTM and CDR2 ANQGSEA. The V and J ends lost 0 bases and 3 bases respectively, with 11 bases between them. This CDR3 region has 14 residues. DNA of the CDR3: TGCAGCGTTGAAGAGGTCTGGTCAGACACTGAAGCTTTCTTT. Translated: CSVEEVWSDTEAFF.